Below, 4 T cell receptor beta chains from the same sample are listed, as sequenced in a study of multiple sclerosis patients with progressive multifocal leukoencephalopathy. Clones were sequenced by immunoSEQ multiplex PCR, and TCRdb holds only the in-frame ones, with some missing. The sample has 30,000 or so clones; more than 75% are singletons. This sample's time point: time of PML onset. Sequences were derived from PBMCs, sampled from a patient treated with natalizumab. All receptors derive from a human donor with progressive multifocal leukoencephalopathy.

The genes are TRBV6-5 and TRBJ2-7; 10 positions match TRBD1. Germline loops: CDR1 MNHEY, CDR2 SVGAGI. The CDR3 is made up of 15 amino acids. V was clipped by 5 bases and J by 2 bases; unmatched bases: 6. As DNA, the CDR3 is TGTGCCAGCAGTAGGGGACAGGGGCTCCCCTACGAGCAGTACTTC. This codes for CASSRGQGLPYEQYF.

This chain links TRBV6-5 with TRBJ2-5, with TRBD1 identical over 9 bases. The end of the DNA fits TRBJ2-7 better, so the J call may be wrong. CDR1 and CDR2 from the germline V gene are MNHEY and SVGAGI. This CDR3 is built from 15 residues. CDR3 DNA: TGTGCCAGCAGTTTCGGGACAGGGAGGAACTACGAGCAGTACTTC. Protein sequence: CASSFGTGRNYEQYF.

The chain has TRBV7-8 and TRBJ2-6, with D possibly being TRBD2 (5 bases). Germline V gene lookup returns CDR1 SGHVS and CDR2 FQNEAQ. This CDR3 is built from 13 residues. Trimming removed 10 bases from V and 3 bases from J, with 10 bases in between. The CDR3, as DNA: TGTGCCATCCCTCGGGATGGGGCCAACGTCCTGACTTTC. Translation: CAIPRDGANVLTF.

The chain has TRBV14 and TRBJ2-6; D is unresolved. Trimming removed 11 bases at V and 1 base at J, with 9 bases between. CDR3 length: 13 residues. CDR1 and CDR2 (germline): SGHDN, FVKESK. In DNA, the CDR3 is TGTGCCGTATCCGGGTCTGGGGCCAACGTCCTGACTTTC. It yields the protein CAVSGSGANVLTF. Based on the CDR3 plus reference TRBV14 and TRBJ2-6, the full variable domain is EAGVTQFPSHSVIEKGQTVTLRCDPISGHDNLYWYRRVMGKEIKFLLHFVKESKQDESGMPNNRFLAERTGGTYSTLKVQPAELEDSGVYFCAVSGSGANVLTFGAGSRLTVL.